The clone carrying this T cell receptor (beta chain) was seen only a few times. What it recognizes is unknown. These data originate in a study of T cells after yellow fever vaccination. As for the study in general: Any fraction with a low cell number was prepared using SMART-Seq v4 Ultra Low Input. Study results and caveats: Booster samples showed a return of most primary-vaccination clones (approximately 95% CD4, 88% CD8). Bulk-population clonotypes that are abundant could appear as contaminants in FACS-sorted repertoires.

Template switching with 5'RACE generated the TCR cDNA and added a universal primer site and UMIs. TCRdb processed the 5' RACE reads anew with MiXCR; each CDR3 protein has one entry. This sample has approximately 300,000 distinct CDR3 sequences; roughly a tenth occur once, and the top ten carry 2.5% to 4%. Trimming removed 3 bases at V and 8 bases at J, with 13 bases between. The CDR3 length is 12 residues. Germline values: CDR1 SQVTM, CDR2 ANQGSEA. The genes are TRBV29-1 and TRBJ1-2; maybe TRBD1 (5 bases). The sample in question was CD4+ T cells sorted from PBMCs, obtained 45 days after the yellow fever booster vaccination. This TCR was recovered from a man aged 18 to 35 who received the YFV17D yellow fever vaccine. The CDR3 region is CSVDRVSGGYTF. The DNA of the CDR3 is TGCAGCGTTGACAGGGTCTCCGGCGGCTACACCTTC.